A single sample is the source of the 10 T cell receptor beta chains below, sequenced in a study of shared clonotypes between healthy human individuals. The table came from immunoSEQ multiplex PCR; TCRdb's copy has only in-frame clones and leaves some out. The sample lists about 2.3 million clones; about 90% were seen once. Sequencing was done on a sample of naive CD4+ T cells from PBMCs. Sample subset: CD45RA+ positively selected. The origin of the receptors is a man in his late teens or twenties in good health. Some clones in this sample may be carry-over from other donors' samples.

As regards this clone: At the DNA level, this CDR3 is encoded by other sequences in the same sample as well. The genes are TRBV10-3 and TRBJ2-5; the match to TRBD2 covers 12 bases. V trimming: 3 bases; J trimming: 5 bases; junction bases outside the gene matches: 7. Germline V gene sequence: CDR1 ENHRY, CDR2 SYGVKD. CDR3 size: 16 residues. In DNA form, the CDR3 reads TGTGCCATCAGTGACCGACTAGCGGGAGTGGGGGAGACCCAGTACTTC. It is translated as CAISDRLAGVGETQYF.

V is TRBV14 and J is TRBJ2-7; 7 positions match TRBD1. V shed 4 bases and J 4 bases; nucleotides not matched to a gene: 1. Germline V gene data show CDR1 as SGHDN and CDR2 as FVKESK. This CDR3 has 12 amino acids. DNA for the CDR3: TGTGCCAGCAGCCTACAGGGGTACGAGCAGTACTTC. Residues: CASSLQGYEQYF.

The chain uses TRBV10-1 and TRBJ2-5; 10 bases agree with TRBD1. The V gene end was trimmed by 3 bases and the J gene end by 1 base; junction bases not matched to a gene: 8. Germline V gene sequence: CDR1 WNHNN, CDR2 SYGVQD (reference sequence). This CDR3 has 17 residues. The CDR3 is CASSDVTGGARQETQYF. The CDR3 DNA sequence: TGCGCCAGCAGTGACGTGACAGGGGGCGCCCGCCAAGAGACCCAGTACTTC.

The table lists this clone with a few counts. CDR3 nucleotide sequence: TGTGCCAGCAGAGCAGGGGTCGAGGACACTGAAGCTTTCTTT. It yields the protein CASRAGVEDTEAFF. The chain couples TRBV5-4 to TRBJ1-1; D might be TRBD1 (6 bases). Germline values: CDR1 SGHNT, CDR2 YYREEE (reference sequence). V lost 5 bases and J 3 bases, leaving 14 bases between the germline ends. The CDR3 is 14 amino acids.

This clone was found once. The rearrangement joins TRBV5-6 to TRBJ2-7; possibly TRBD2 for D (6 bases). CDR1 is SGHDT and CDR2 is YYEEEE in the germline V gene. The CDR3 is 13 amino acids. V was cut by 0 bases and J by 9 bases, with 13 bases left in between. This chain's CDR3 is CASSLAAISGQYF. CDR3 nucleotides: TGTGCCAGCAGCTTGGCGGCAATTAGCGGGCAGTACTTC.

The J gene is TRBJ1-5, the V gene TRBV5-5; D remains ambiguous. Germline loops: CDR1 SGHKS, CDR2 YYEKEE (reference sequence). Between the trimmed V and J ends, which lost 0 bases and 6 bases, there was a span of 13 bases. This CDR3 region has 15 residues. The CDR3 protein is CASSLGSSWGQPQHF. CDR3 coding DNA: TGTGCCAGCAGCTTGGGTAGCAGCTGGGGTCAGCCCCAGCATTTT.

This sequence joins TRBV28 and TRBJ2-7; D is unclear. Trimming pared 4 bases from V and 5 bases from J, leaving 21 bases between. This CDR3 has 16 residues. Germline CDR1 and CDR2: MDHEN and SYDVKM. CDR3 nucleotides: TGTGCCAGCAGTTCAGAAGGGTTGGGCCGCCTCGACGAGCAGTACTTC. This gives the protein CASSSEGLGRLDEQYF. The whole variable domain, filled in from reference TRBV28 and TRBJ2-7, reads DVKVTQSSRYLVKRTGEKVFLECVQDMDHENMFWYRQDPGLGLRLIYFSYDVKMKEKGDIPEGYSVSREKKERFSLILESASTNQTSMYLCASSSEGLGRLDEQYFGPGTRLTVT.

Many counts were recorded for this clone. The chain links TRBV6-1 to TRBJ1-2, with TRBD1 as a possible D gene (6 bases). Germline CDR1 and CDR2: MNHNS and SASEGT. Trimming removed 1 base at V and 5 bases at J, with 11 bases between. The CDR3 length is 14 residues. The CDR3 region is CASSEGTEMYGYTF. The CDR3 nucleotides read TGTGCCAGCAGTGAAGGGACAGAGATGTATGGCTACACCTTC.

A single count supports this clone. The V and J genes are TRBV4-1 and TRBJ2-7; D may match TRBD1 or TRBD2 (5 bases each). This CDR3 spans 16 amino acids. The germline CDR1 and CDR2 sequences are MGHRA and YSYEKL. With 0 bases removed from V and 3 bases from J, the gap between germline ends came to 15 bases. The CDR3 loop reads CASSQDPWGILYEQYF. CDR3 DNA sequence: TGCGCCAGCAGCCAAGATCCTTGGGGGATACTCTACGAGCAGTACTTC.

The V and J genes are TRBV27 and TRBJ1-1, with D possibly matching TRBD1 (6 bases). Germline CDR1 and CDR2: MNHEY and SMNVEV (reference sequence). V was clipped by 6 bases and J by 2 bases, with 16 bases between them. The CDR3 has 15 residues. The CDR3 sequence is CASRRGPVFNTEAFF. The CDR3, as DNA: TGTGCCAGCAGACGGGGGCCGGTATTTAACACTGAAGCTTTCTTT.